The source of this T cell receptor (beta chain) is a study of shared clonotypes between healthy human individuals (dated by TCRdb to about 2020). Describing the broader study: The cohort included a few men and two women between 18 and 49 years of age. Per donor, three plates each were used for CD4 naive and CD4 memory, two for CD8 naive, and one for CD8 memory. To estimate repertoire size and how much clonotype sharing occurs between individuals, the study deeply sequenced the blood TCR repertoires of five or six healthy adults. To increase sequencing depth and limit assay-specific biases, different laboratories used diverse techniques to prepare libraries and sequence TCR repertoires. Per donor, leukapheresis produced somewhere between about 0.8 and 9 billion PBMCs.

TCR CDR3 regions were amplified from genomic DNA by multiplex PCR using the deep immunoSEQ assay. Genomic DNA extracted from each cell subset was distributed evenly over all wells of several immunoSEQ 96-well plates, and each plate served as one replicate. For sorted subsets, 200 to 250 ng of genomic DNA, equivalent to 25,000 to 30,000 T cell genomes, went into each replicate PCR. The purified libraries were quantified using a Qubit 3.0 fluorometer, sized with a Bioanalyzer 2100, and then quantified again using the KAPA Library Quantification kit. Every immunoSEQ 96-well plate was sequenced on a separate single-read 150-cycle Illumina NextSeq 550 flow cell. The paper's processing steps were these. The immunoSEQ output contained only junctional sequences without quality scores, so filtering could not match that applied to full-length reads. Sequences were annotated with PyIR, a Python wrapper for IgBLAST v1.9, using IMGT germline references to assign V/J genes and CDR3. Reads were filtered out if the reads had weak V/J assignments (E-value above 1e-6), no CDR3, stop codons, out-of-frame junctions, or ambiguous translated residues. V3J clonotypes were defined by identical inferred V gene, J gene, and CDR3 amino acid sequence. To compute the percentage overlap between repertoires, the number of shared unique clonotypes was divided by the size of the smaller repertoire. RTK rarefaction, the Chao1 estimator, and Recon v2.1 estimates of unobserved clonotypes were used to assess repertoire richness. Generation probabilities were computed with OLGA for all TCRbeta clonotypes obtained by the gDNA method from a handful of donors. The table was pulled from immuneACCESS by TCRdb, which kept in-frame rearrangements only. Such tables lose some clones; where checked, under half of the loss comes from unresolved V genes, and the rest has no known cause. The V and J calls and clone size were taken over from that table, and D and trimming were inferred from the DNA. In this sample the table shows 550,000 to 650,000 clones, approximately 96% of which occur a single time. The ten largest clones add up to 0.11% of the sample.

Paper-wide results and their limitations: Sharing across several donors was observed for about 5% of naive CD4, about 3.2% of naive CD8, 2% to 2.5% of memory CD4, and over 0.3% of memory CD8 clonotypes. Only blood was sampled, and tissue TCR repertoires likely differ from those in blood. Incomplete sequencing was indicated by rarefaction of sorted-subset datasets, despite the large sequencing depth. Because the study included a small number of donors, the genetic and exposure-history diversity represented was limited. Compared with non-shared clonotypes, clonotypes shared by all four sorted-subset donors had higher generation probabilities. Based on pairwise subsampling, the degree of clonotype sharing among donors was expected to be affected by sequencing depth. Naive subsets generally had larger estimated clonotype richness than memory subsets did.

Concerning this clone: This receptor's antigen is unknown. Base qualities are not provided; no much larger clone lies one nucleotide away.

V loses 11 bases, J loses 1 base, and the germline ends lie 5 bases apart. From a lookup of the germline V gene (reference sequence), CDR1 and CDR2 are SEHNR and FQNEAQ. Including the terminal cysteine and phenylalanine, the CDR3 comprises 10 residues. Only the CDR3 DNA is retained, 30 bases long and in frame from the first base. For the CD8 naive samples, CD45RO-negative cells were positively selected for CCR7, yielding a CD45RA+CCR7+ population from which TemRA cells were excluded. Healthy HIV-negative adults with no recently reported acute infections or vaccinations were included as donors. Only Caucasian adults living in Nashville, Tennessee, USA were represented among the donors. After blood collection by leukapheresis, PBMCs were isolated using Ficoll-Histopaque density gradient centrifugation and then cryopreserved in the vapor phase of liquid nitrogen. Analytical flow cytometry was used to check the purity and quantity of every magnetically sorted T cell population. From each sorted fraction, genomic DNA was isolated and quantified by UV absorbance on a Nanodrop 2000c.

In this chain, TRBV7-9 is recombined with TRBJ1-1; no D segment can be confidently identified. The sequence was collected from a woman under 40 in good health. Specimen: naive CD8+ T cells sorted from blood. The cell subset or site label here, explained by the study, means: CD45RA+CCR7+. The DNA sequence is TGTGCCTTGGGGAACACTGAAGCTTTCTTT. This codes for CALGNTEAFF. The variable domain in full, with residues beyond the CDR3 obtained from the reference TRBV7-9 and TRBJ1-1 genes, is DTGVSQNPRHKITKRGQNVTFRCDPISEHNRLYWYRQTLGQGPEFLTYFQNEAQLEKSRLLSDRFSAERPKGSFSTLEIQRTEQGDSAMYLCALGNTEAFFGQGTRLTVV.